Presented here are 19 T cell receptor beta chains from one specimen sequenced in a study of T cells in Graves' hyperthyroidism and ophthalmopathy. The source material, RNA transcripts, was used to amplify TCR beta CDR3 regions. Using the HTBI primer set, a first-round RT-PCR was run on the TCR CDR3. TCRdb passed the multiplex PCR reads through MiXCR, listing each CDR3 protein once. This table has about 380,000 distinct CDR3 sequences, about 13% appearing once. The sequenced sample was blood. All receptors derive from a young man with Graves' hyperthyroidism that later progressed to Graves' ophthalmopathy.

This clonotype was recorded many times. The V gene is TRBV27, the J gene TRBJ1-2; D is perhaps TRBD1 (5 bases). CDR3 length equals 13 residues. Germline V gives CDR1 MNHEY, CDR2 SMNVEV (reference sequence). The germline V and J ends were trimmed by 2 bases and 7 bases, with 11 bases remaining between them. CDR3 sequence reads: CASSLGVRAGYTF. In nucleotides, the CDR3 is TGTGCCAGCAGTTTAGGGGTCAGGGCTGGCTACACCTTC.

This clonotype was counted many times. V is TRBV2 and J is TRBJ2-3; D gene ambiguous. Trimming cost V 3 bases and J 6 bases, with 1 base left between them. The CDR3 totals 10 residues. Germline V CDR1 and CDR2: SNHLY, FYNNEI. The CDR3 DNA reads as TGTGCCAGCAGTGATGATACGCAGTATTTT. Translating gives CASSDDTQYF.

This clonotype was detected ten times or more. This sequence joins TRBV12-3 or TRBV12-4 and TRBJ1-3; tentatively, D is TRBD1 (5 bases). V was shortened by 4 bases and J by 0 bases, with 13 bases between the two germline ends. The CDR3 is made up of 16 amino acids. The CDR3 DNA is TGTGCCAGCAGTTCCGGGACGCGGAGCTCTGGAAACACCATATATTTT. Protein product: CASSSGTRSSGNTIYF.

The J gene is TRBJ2-1, the V gene TRBV2; 10 bases align to TRBD2. CDR3 size: 13 residues. Germline V CDR1 and CDR2: SNHLY, FYNNEI. V gave up 4 bases and J gave up 10 bases; unmatched junction bases: 4. The CDR3: CASSGPLAGEQFF. The CDR3 nucleotides are TGTGCCAGCAGTGGGCCACTAGCGGGGGAGCAGTTCTTC.

The chain combines TRBV6-1 with TRBJ2-5, with D tentatively TRBD1 (6 bases). V lost 3 bases, J lost 5 bases, and 22 bases lay in between. The CDR3 has 17 residues. Germline V gives CDR1 MNHNS, CDR2 SASEGT. The CDR3 DNA is TGTGCCAGCAGTGACGTGCGGTTGGGGGCGGACTCTGAGACCCAGTACTTC. It yields the protein CASSDVRLGADSETQYF.

This clonotype was picked up a small number of times. The chain couples TRBV10-3 to TRBJ2-7, with D tentatively TRBD1 or TRBD2 (5 bases each). Germline CDR1 reads ENHRY; CDR2 reads SYGVKD. V dropped 6 bases and J dropped 5 bases, with 20 bases sitting between them. The CDR3 extends over 15 amino acids. The CDR3 nucleotides read TGTGCCATCAGGTATGGTAGGGGACCATCGAACGAGCAGTACTTC. Protein product: CAIRYGRGPSNEQYF.

The V and J genes are TRBV5-1 and TRBJ1-2; D is ambiguous. The CDR3 totals 14 residues. The V end was cut by 0 bases, the J end by 2 bases, with 8 bases between. In germline, CDR1 is SGHRS, CDR2 YFSETQ. DNA for the CDR3: TGCGCCAGCAGCTTGGGCAGGCCGAACTATGGCTACACCTTC. Amino acids: CASSLGRPNYGYTF.

This clonotype has a handful of counts. The gene calls are TRBV12-5 and TRBJ2-1, with 11 nucleotides matching TRBD1. The CDR3 sequence is 18 residues long. V trimming: 0 bases; J trimming: 3 bases; junction bases outside the gene matches: 7. The germline V gene encodes CDR1 LGHNT and CDR2 FRNRAP. CDR3 residues: CASGLVLVGTGGYNEQFF. The CDR3 bases are TGTGCTAGTGGTTTGGTATTAGTGGGGACAGGGGGCTACAATGAGCAGTTCTTC.

Worth noting for this clonotype: The CDR3 carries no conserved terminal phenylalanine or tryptophan, so it likely arises from a read error. The V gene is TRBV9, the J gene TRBJ1-1; 7 nucleotides align to TRBD1. The CDR3 covers 14 residues. Trimming at V came to 0 bases and at J to 1 base, leaving 0 bases not matched to a gene. Germline V CDR1 and CDR2: SGDLS, YYNGEE. In DNA, the CDR3 is TGTGCCAGCAGCGTAGAGGGGGCGAACACTGAAGCTTTCCTT. Its protein is CASSVEGANTEAFL.

This clonotype was counted ten times or more. The rearrangement uses TRBV11-2 and TRBJ2-5; 9 bases map to TRBD1. The junction had 10 bases not matched to a gene; V was cut back by 5 bases and J by 3 bases. CDR3 length: 16 residues. In germline, CDR1 is SGHAT, CDR2 FQNNGV. The CDR3 loop reads CASSETGTGREETQYF. CDR3 DNA: TGTGCCAGCAGCGAGACCGGGACAGGGAGGGAAGAGACCCAGTACTTC.

This clonotype showed up just a few times. The chain has TRBV29-1 and TRBJ2-4, with D maybe TRBD2 (5 bases). V was cut by 2 bases and J by 9 bases, with 11 bases left in between. Germline CDR1 SQVTM, CDR2 ANQGSEA. The length of the CDR3 is 12 residues. CDR3 nucleotides: TGCAGCGTTGAAATACTGGCGGGCATTCAGTACTTC. Its protein product is CSVEILAGIQYF.

In its sample, this clonotype was seen many times. The chain employs TRBV28 and TRBJ2-7; 8 bases are shared with TRBD1. CDR1 is MDHEN, CDR2 SYDVKM, per germline. Losses at the gene ends were 3 bases for V and 5 bases for J; bases not matched to a gene: 12. The CDR3 covers 16 residues. This chain's CDR3 is CASSLSLAGGLHEQYF. CDR3 bases: TGTGCCAGCAGTTTGTCCCTCGCAGGGGGCTTACACGAGCAGTACTTC.

The table lists this clonotype with many counts. This sequence joins TRBV6-1 and TRBJ2-1; D is possibly TRBD1 (5 bases). V was clipped by 5 bases and J by 7 bases, with 12 bases between them. The CDR3 totals 13 residues. Per germline, CDR1 MNHNS and CDR2 SASEGT. The CDR3 nucleotides read TGTGCCAGCAGTTTCCAGGGTGGTAATGAGCAGTTCTTC. Protein product: CASSFQGGNEQFF.

This clonotype appeared many times. This chain links TRBV3-1 with TRBJ1-1; D unclear. The V gene lost 0 bases and the J gene lost 5 bases, with 10 bases spanning the gap. CDR3 size: 14 residues. In germline, CDR1 is LGHDT, CDR2 YNNKEL (reference sequence). CDR3 nucleotide sequence: TGTGCCAGCAGCCAAGATGTGGAAGGGACTGAAGCTTTCTTT. Translating it yields CASSQDVEGTEAFF.

This clonotype appeared many times. This chain connects TRBV30 to TRBJ2-1, with TRBD1 matching 7 bases. CDR3 length: 12 residues. Germline values: CDR1 GTSNPN, CDR2 SVGIG (reference sequence). V shed 3 bases and J 13 bases; nucleotides not matched to a gene: 9. CDR3 DNA sequence: TGTGCCTGGAGCTCTGATCGGACAGGTCAGTTCTTC. Protein sequence: CAWSSDRTGQFF.

Ten or more counts support this clonotype. The chain links TRBV2 to TRBJ2-7, with a possible D match to TRBD1 (6 bases). CDR1 and CDR2 (germline): SNHLY, FYNNEI. Trimming removed 6 bases at V and 7 bases at J, with 19 bases between. The CDR3 is 14 residues long. CDR3 protein: CASRVTQGLLEQYF. CDR3 DNA sequence: TGTGCCAGCAGAGTAACTCAGGGGTTGTTAGAGCAGTACTTC. Filled out from reference TRBV2 and TRBJ2-7, the complete variable domain reads EPEVTQTPSHQVTQMGQEVILRCVPISNHLYFYWYRQILGQKVEFLVSFYNNEISEKSEIFDDQFSVERPDGSNFTLKIRSTKLEDSAMYFCASRVTQGLLEQYFGPGTRLTVT.

This clonotype occurred many times. The rearrangement links TRBV6-1 to TRBJ2-5, with a tentative D call TRBD1 (5 bases). The germline V and J ends were trimmed by 4 bases and 4 bases, with 10 bases remaining between them. Germline V gives CDR1 MNHNS, CDR2 SASEGT. The CDR3 length is 13 residues. CDR3 DNA sequence: TGTGCCAGCAGTGTAACAGGTGGAGAGACCCAGTACTTC. Translating gives CASSVTGGETQYF.

This clonotype was seen only a few times. The CDR3 coding sequence is TGTGCCAGCACCCTGCCCCAAGGGATCAGTTCACCCCTCCACTTT. The encoded protein is CASTLPQGISSPLHF. The gene calls are TRBV6-1 and TRBJ1-6; no definite D call. V was shortened by 7 bases and J by 9 bases, with 19 bases between the two germline ends. In germline, CDR1 is MNHNS, CDR2 SASEGT. This CDR3 has 15 amino acids.

J is TRBJ1-5 and V is TRBV20-1; 10 nucleotides line up with TRBD1. Germline V gene data show CDR1 as DFQATT and CDR2 as SNEGSKA (reference sequence). The length of the CDR3 is 14 residues. Germline trimming cut 6 bases from V and 6 bases from J; bases unmatched to any gene: 8. CDR3 nucleotides: TGCAGTGCCAAGACAGGGGGCCGGGGTCAGCCCCAGCATTTT. Protein: CSAKTGGRGQPQHF.